This T cell receptor beta chain emerged from a study of T cells in Graves' hyperthyroidism and ophthalmopathy. At the level of the study: Once the initial diagnosis was made, peripheral blood was obtained before any treatment.

TCR beta CDR3 regions were amplified from RNA transcripts. Researchers ran a first-round RT-PCR on the TCR CDR3 using the HTBI primer set. In TCRdb, the multiplex PCR reads were re-called with MiXCR into one record per CDR3 protein. The sample lists approximately 620,000 distinct CDR3 sequences; about a sixth were seen once. Study conclusions and caveats: Ophthalmopathy onset followed model prediction by a median approximately seven months.

Investigators excluded patients with uncontrolled infection, other autoimmune disease, pregnancy or lactation. Per germline, CDR1 DFQATT and CDR2 SNEGSKA (reference sequence). V was pared by 0 bases and J by 2 bases, with 5 bases of the junction left unmatched. This CDR3 is built from 16 residues. This clonotype occurred many times. The target antigen is unknown. Material: blood. The chain employs TRBV20-1 and TRBJ2-1; TRBD2 agrees at 9 bases. The receptor was derived from a woman between 40 and 55 years old with Graves' ophthalmopathy. The CDR3 coding sequence is TGCAGTGCTAGAGATTACAGCGGGGGGCCCTACAATGAGCAGTTCTTC. It translates to CSARDYSGGPYNEQFF.